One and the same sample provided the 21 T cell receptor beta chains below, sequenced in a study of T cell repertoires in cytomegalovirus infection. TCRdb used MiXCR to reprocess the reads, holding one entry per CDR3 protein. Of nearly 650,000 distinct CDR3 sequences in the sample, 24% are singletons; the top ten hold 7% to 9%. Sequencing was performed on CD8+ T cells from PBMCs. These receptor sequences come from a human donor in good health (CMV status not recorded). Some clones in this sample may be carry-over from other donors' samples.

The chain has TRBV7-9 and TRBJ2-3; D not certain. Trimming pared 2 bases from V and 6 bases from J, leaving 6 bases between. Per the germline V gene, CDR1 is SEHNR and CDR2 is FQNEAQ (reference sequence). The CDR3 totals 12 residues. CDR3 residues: CASSLFLDTQYF. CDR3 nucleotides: TGTGCCAGCAGCTTATTTCTTGATACGCAGTATTTT. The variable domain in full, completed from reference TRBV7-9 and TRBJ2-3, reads DTGVSQNPRHKITKRGQNVTFRCDPISEHNRLYWYRQTLGQGPEFLTYFQNEAQLEKSRLLSDRFSAERPKGSFSTLEIQRTEQGDSAMYLCASSLFLDTQYFGPGTRLTVL.

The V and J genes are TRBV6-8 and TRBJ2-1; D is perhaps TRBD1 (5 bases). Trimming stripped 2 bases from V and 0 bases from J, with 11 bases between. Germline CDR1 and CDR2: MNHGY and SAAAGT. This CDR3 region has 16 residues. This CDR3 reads CASSYLGLPSYNEQFF. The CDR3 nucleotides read TGTGCCAGCAGTTACCTGGGGCTACCCTCCTACAATGAGCAGTTCTTC.

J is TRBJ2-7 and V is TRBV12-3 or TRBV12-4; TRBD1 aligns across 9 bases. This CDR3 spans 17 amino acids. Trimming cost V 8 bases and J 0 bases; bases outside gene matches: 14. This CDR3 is CASFWGTGLLSSYEQYF. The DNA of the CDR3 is TGTGCCAGCTTCTGGGGGACAGGGCTTCTCAGCTCCTACGAGCAGTACTTC.

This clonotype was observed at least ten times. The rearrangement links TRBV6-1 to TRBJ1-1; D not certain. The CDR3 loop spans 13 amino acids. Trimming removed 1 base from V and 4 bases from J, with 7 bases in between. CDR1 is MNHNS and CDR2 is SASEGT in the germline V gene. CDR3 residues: CASSEGWITEAFF. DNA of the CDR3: TGTGCCAGCAGTGAAGGGTGGATCACTGAAGCTTTCTTT.

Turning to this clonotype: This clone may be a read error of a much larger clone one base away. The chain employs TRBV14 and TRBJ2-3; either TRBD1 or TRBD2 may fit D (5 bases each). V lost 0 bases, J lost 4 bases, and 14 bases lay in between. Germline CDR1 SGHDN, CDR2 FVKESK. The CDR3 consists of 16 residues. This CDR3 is CASSQEEGTRSDTQYF. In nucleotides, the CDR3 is TGTGCCAGCAGCCAAGAAGAGGGGACGAGGTCAGATACGCAGTATTTT.

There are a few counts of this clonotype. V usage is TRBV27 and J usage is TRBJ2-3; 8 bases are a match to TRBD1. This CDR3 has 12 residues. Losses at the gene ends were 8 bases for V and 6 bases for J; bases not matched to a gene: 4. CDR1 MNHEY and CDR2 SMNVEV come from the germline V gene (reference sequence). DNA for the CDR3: TGTGCCAGCGGGACAGGTTTCGATACGCAGTATTTT. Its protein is CASGTGFDTQYF.

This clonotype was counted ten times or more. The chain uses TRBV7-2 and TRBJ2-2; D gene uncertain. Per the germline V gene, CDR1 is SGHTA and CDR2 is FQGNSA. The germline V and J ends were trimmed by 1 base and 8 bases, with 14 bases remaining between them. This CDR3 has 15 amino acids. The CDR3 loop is CASSLGPSSRGELFF. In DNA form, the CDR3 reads TGTGCCAGCAGCTTAGGGCCTTCCAGTCGAGGGGAGCTGTTTTTT.

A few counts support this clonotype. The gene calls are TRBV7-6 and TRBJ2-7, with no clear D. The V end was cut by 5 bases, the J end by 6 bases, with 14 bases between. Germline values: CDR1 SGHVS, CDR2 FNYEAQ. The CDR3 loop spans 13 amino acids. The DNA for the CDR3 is TGTGCCAGCAGCCCCCCAGAGACGGGCGAGCAGTACTTC. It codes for CASSPPETGEQYF. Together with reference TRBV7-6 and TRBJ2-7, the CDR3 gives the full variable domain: GAGVSQSPRYKVTKRGQDVALRCDPISGHVSLYWYRQALGQGPEFLTYFNYEAQQDKSGLPNDRFSAERPEGSISTLTIQRTEQRDSAMYRCASSPPETGEQYFGPGTRLTVT.

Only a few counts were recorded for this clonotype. The CDR3 here is CASSYSTQVAYEQYF. The CDR3 region has the DNA TGTGCCAGCAGTTACTCGACCCAGGTCGCCTACGAGCAGTACTTC. This chain uses TRBV6-2 or TRBV6-3 with TRBJ2-7; D remains ambiguous. V was shortened by 0 bases and J by 2 bases, with 11 bases between the two germline ends. CDR1 is MNHEY and CDR2 is SVGEGT in the germline V gene. The CDR3 length is 15 residues.

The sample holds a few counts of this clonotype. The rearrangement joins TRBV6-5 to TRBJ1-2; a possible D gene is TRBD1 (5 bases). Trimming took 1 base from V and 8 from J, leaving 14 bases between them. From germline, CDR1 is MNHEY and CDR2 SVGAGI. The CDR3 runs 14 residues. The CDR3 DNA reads TGTGCCAGCAGTTACTATTCCGGGACTAACGGCTACACCTTC. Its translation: CASSYYSGTNGYTF.

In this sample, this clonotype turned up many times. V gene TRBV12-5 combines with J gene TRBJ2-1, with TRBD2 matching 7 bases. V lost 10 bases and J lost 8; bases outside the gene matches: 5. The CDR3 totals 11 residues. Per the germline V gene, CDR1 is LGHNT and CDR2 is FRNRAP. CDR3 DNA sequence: TGTGCTACCTGGGGGGGGTATGAGCAGTTCTTC. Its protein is CATWGGYEQFF. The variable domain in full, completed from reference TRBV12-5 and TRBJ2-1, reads DARVTQTPRHKVTEMGQEVTMRCQPILGHNTVFWYRQTMMQGLELLAYFRNRAPLDDSGMPKDRFSAEMPDATLATLKIQPSEPRDSAVYFCATWGGYEQFFGPGTRLTVL.

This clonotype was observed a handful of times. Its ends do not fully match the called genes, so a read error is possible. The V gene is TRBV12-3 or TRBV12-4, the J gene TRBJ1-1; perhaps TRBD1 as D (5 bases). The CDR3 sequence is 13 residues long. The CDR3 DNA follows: TGTGCCAGCAGATGGGGGGTAGACCTACAAACAGACTTT. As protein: CASRWGVDLQTDF.

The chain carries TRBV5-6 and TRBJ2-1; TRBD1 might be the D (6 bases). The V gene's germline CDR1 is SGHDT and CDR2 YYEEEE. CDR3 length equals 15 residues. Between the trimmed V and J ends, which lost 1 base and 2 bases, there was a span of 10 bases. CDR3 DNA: TGTGCCAGCAGCTTGTACAGGGTCCCCTACAATGAGCAGTTCTTC. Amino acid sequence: CASSLYRVPYNEQFF.

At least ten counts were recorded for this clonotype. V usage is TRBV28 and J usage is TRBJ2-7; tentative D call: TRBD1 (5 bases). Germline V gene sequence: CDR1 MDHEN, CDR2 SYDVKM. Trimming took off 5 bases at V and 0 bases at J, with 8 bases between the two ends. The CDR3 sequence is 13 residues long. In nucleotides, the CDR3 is TGTGCCAGCAGTCACCAGGGCTCCTACGAGCAGTACGTC. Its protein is CASSHQGSYEQYV.

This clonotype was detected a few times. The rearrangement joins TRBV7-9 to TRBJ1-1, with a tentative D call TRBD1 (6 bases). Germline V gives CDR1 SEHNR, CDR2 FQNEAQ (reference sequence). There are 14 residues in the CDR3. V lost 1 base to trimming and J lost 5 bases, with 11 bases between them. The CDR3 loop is CASSLGGGLTEAFF. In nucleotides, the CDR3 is TGTGCCAGCAGCTTAGGAGGGGGTCTAACTGAAGCTTTCTTT.

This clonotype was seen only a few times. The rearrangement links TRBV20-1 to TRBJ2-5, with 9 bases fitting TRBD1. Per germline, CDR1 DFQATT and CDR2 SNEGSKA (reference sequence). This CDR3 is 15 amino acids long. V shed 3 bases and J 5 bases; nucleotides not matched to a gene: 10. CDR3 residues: CSARDRDRARETQYF. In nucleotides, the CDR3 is TGCAGTGCTAGGGACCGGGACAGGGCACGGGAGACCCAGTACTTC.

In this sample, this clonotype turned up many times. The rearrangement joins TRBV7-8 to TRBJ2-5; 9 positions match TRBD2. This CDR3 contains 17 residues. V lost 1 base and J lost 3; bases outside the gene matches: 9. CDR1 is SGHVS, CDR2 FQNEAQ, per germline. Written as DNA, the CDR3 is TGTGCCAGCAGCTTAGATTTTCTGGCTAGCGGGGAAGAGACCCAGTACTTC. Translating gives CASSLDFLASGEETQYF.

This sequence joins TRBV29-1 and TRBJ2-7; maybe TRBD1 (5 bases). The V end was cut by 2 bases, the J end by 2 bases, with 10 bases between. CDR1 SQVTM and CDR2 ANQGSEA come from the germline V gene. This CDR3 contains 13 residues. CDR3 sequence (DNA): TGCAGCGTTGAACACAGGACCACCTACGAGCAGTACTTC. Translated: CSVEHRTTYEQYF.

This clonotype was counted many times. This CDR3 is CASRASGGFNEQFF. The CDR3 nucleotides read TGTGCCAGCAGGGCTAGCGGGGGGTTCAATGAGCAGTTCTTC. The V and J genes are TRBV7-9 and TRBJ2-1, with 11 positions matching TRBD2. Germline CDR1 and CDR2: SEHNR and FQNEAQ (reference sequence). The CDR3 extends over 14 amino acids. V lost 6 bases and J lost 6; bases outside the gene matches: 4.

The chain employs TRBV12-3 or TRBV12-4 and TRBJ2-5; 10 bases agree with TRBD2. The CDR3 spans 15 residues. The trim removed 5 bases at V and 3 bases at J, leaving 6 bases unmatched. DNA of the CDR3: TGTGCCAGCAGTCTCCTAGCGGGGGTAGAAGAGACCCAGTACTTC. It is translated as CASSLLAGVEETQYF.

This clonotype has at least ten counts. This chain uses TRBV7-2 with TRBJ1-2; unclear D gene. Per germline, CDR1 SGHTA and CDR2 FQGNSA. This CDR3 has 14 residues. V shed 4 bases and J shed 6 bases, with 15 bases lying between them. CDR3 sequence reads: CASSSPGGNHGYTF. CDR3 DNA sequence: TGTGCCAGCAGCTCCCCGGGAGGGAACCATGGCTACACCTTC.